The TCR beta chain described here comes from a study of glioma-infiltrating T cells after dendritic cell vaccination. Clones were read by immunoSEQ multiplex PCR, and TCRdb kept only the in-frame ones, dropping some. The data contain more than 55,000 clones, roughly 84% of them singletons. Comment on this clone: Antigen unknown.

Specified time point: after dendritic cell vaccination, including at tumor progression/relapse. No glioblastoma patient carried an isocitrate dehydrogenase mutation. With 0 bases clipped from V and 8 bases from J, the junction kept 14 bases outside the gene matches. CDR1 and CDR2 (germline): SGHRS, YFSETQ. The length of the CDR3 is 17 residues. General study findings and limits: The cohort had few patients with full blood and tumor sets.

This sequence originates from a human donor with glioblastoma. Sequencing used blood, obtained after dendritic cell vaccination. V and J are TRBV5-1 and TRBJ1-2; 9 bases map to TRBD1. CDR3 nucleotide sequence: TGCGCCAGCAGCTTGGAATTGCGGGACAGGGCGTTGATCGGCTACACCTTC. It translates to CASSLELRDRALIGYTF. The variable domain in full, with the rest retrieved from reference TRBV5-1 and TRBJ1-2, is KAGVTQTPRYLIKTRGQQVTLSCSPISGHRSVSWYQQTPGQGLQFLFEYFSETQRNKGNFPGRFSGRQFSNSRSEMNVSTLELGDSALYLCASSLELRDRALIGYTFGSGTRLTVV.